The entry that follows covers one T cell receptor beta chain sequence. The antigen is not known. There are 14 residues in the CDR3. J gave up 2 bases and V 6 bases, and 8 bases lay outside the gene matches. Per germline, CDR1 DFQATT and CDR2 SNEGSKA (reference sequence). This sample was taken from a study of identical twins. cDNA molecules carried unique molecular identifiers, and template switching added a universal primer site. TCRdb used MiXCR to reprocess the 5' RACE reads, holding one entry per CDR3 protein. The table has 450,000 to 600,000 distinct CDR3 sequences, about a fifth seen once; the top ten hold roughly 0.5%. General study results and limits: With monozygotic twins, out-of-frame TCR alpha sharing exceeded what models estimated. The same donors were not followed; conclusions instead depended on cross-sectional statistical analysis.

The same specimen was also included in a second study, on yellow fever vaccine responses in identical twins.

The chain is built from TRBV20-1 and TRBJ2-3; the match to TRBD1 covers 7 bases. The sample was CD4+ T cells sorted from blood. The clonotype originates from a woman aged 18-29 years in good health. CDR3 bases: TGCAGTGCCGGGGACAGCCGGTCCACAGATACGCAGTATTTT. Translation gives CSAGDSRSTDTQYF.